Listed here are 5 T cell receptor beta chains from one sample, sequenced in a study of T cell repertoires in cytomegalovirus infection. MiXCR was run by TCRdb on the reads, yielding one entry per CDR3 protein. The data show 550,000 to 850,000 distinct CDR3 sequences, around a third seen once. No antigen has been identified for these receptors. The specimen was cultured PBMCs, collected from culture after CMV antigen stimulation. The source is a human donor in good health (CMV status not recorded). Some clones in this sample may be carry-over from other donors' samples.

The sample holds many counts of this clonotype. The rearrangement links TRBV7-9 to TRBJ1-1; maybe TRBD1 (5 bases). Trimming removed 5 bases from V and 4 bases from J, with 11 bases in between. Germline-derived CDR1 and CDR2 are SEHNR and FQNEAQ (reference sequence). The CDR3 length is 13 residues. CDR3 DNA sequence: TGTGCCAGCAGCGAAGGTGGGGGCACTGAAGCTTTCTTT. Translating it yields CASSEGGGTEAFF.

This clonotype was observed a handful of times. This chain uses TRBV28 with TRBJ2-3; D remains unclear. CDR1 and CDR2 from the germline V gene are MDHEN and SYDVKM. Trimming cost V 2 bases and J 0 bases, with 12 bases left between them. The CDR3 is 16 amino acids. The CDR3, as DNA: TGTGCCAGCAGTTTAGGTGTCTCACCAAGCACAGATACGCAGTATTTT. Translating it yields CASSLGVSPSTDTQYF.

J is TRBJ1-1 and V is TRBV20-1; the D gene is possibly TRBD1 (6 bases). The CDR3 contains 15 residues. V was clipped by 3 bases and J by 3 bases, with 17 bases between them. Germline V lookup: CDR1 DFQATT, CDR2 SNEGSKA (reference sequence). In DNA, the CDR3 is TGCAGTGCTAGTCGATATCCGACAGGAGACACTGAAGCTTTCTTT. This translates into CSASRYPTGDTEAFF.

At least ten counts were recorded for this clonotype. J is TRBJ2-1 and V is TRBV7-9, with TRBD2 matching over 13 bases. J gave up 9 bases and V 4 bases, and 9 bases lay outside the gene matches. Germline CDR1 SEHNR, CDR2 FQNEAQ (reference sequence). The CDR3 totals 16 residues. Written as DNA, the CDR3 is TGTGCCAGCAGCTCCGCGGTGGGACTAGCGGGATTTGAGCAGTTCTTC. It yields the protein CASSSAVGLAGFEQFF.

This clonotype appeared a few times. The chain employs TRBV6-1 and TRBJ1-5; no firm D call. Looked up from germline, CDR1 is MNHNS and CDR2 is SASEGT. V lost 0 bases, J lost 0 bases, and 9 bases lay in between. CDR3 length: 16 residues. The CDR3 protein is CASSEAHGYSNQPQHF. The CDR3 coding sequence is TGTGCCAGCAGTGAAGCGCACGGTTATAGCAATCAGCCCCAGCATTTT.